What follows describes a single TCR beta chain. The sample belongs to a study of blood T cell repertoires in COVID-19. Trimming stripped 3 bases from V and 6 bases from J, with 21 bases between. The CDR3 sequence is 16 residues long. The germline gives CDR1 ENHRY, CDR2 SYGVKD. As processed by the authors: How many nucleated cells were present was estimated from reference gene primer amplification. Here immunoSEQ multiplex PCR was the method, and the copy in TCRdb shows in-frame clones only, minus some. That table supplies the V and J calls and clone size; D and trimming were determined from the DNA. The profile shows some 210,000 clones, 84% of them singletons.

Sequencing was done on a sample of peripheral blood. The rearrangement uses TRBV10-3 and TRBJ2-7; a possible D gene is TRBD2 (7 bases). The clonotype comes from a woman in her 70s with active or convalescent COVID-19. Here the CDR3 reads CAISDRGGRSLGEQYF. The CDR3 DNA sequence: TGTGCCATCAGTGACAGGGGCGGGAGATCATTGGGCGAGCAGTACTTC.